Listed below are T cell receptor beta chains from one sample, sequenced in a study of T-cell reconstitution after alpha-beta-depleted transplantation in children. TCRdb called the PCR reads again in MiXCR, with one record for every CDR3 protein. This sample has about 640,000 distinct CDR3 sequences, with 15% to 20% found just once. The sample was PBMCs from the stem cell graft donor, taken from the stem cell graft. The receptor set was obtained from a human donor who donated a stem cell graft to a child with acute myeloid leukemia. Each CDR3 is given without its conserved first and last residue.

j_call v_call cdr3_aa
TRBJ2-5 TRBV20-1 SASGRDQETQY
TRBJ1-1 TRBV25-1 ASSELGSSNTEAF
TRBJ1-5 TRBV7-2 ASSVVAQPQH
TRBJ2-3 TRBV5-1 ASSGQGWATDTQY
TRBJ2-3 TRBV7-6 ASSLDPGSGTDTQY
TRBJ2-5 TRBV6-1 ASRAGTMIQETQY
TRBJ2-2 TRBV2 ASTTRNTGELF
TRBJ1-6 TRBV20-1 SPLPPTNSPLH
TRBJ1-5 TRBV20-1 SARDLRGQPQH
TRBJ2-2 TRBV12-3/TRBV12-4 ASSLPRLNTGELF
TRBJ2-7 TRBV25-1 ASSSHRGIYYEQY
TRBJ2-2 TRBV20-1 SAPSASNTGELF
TRBJ2-1 TRBV5-1 ASSFKNENRGNYNEQF
TRBJ2-3 TRBV6-1 ASSPSRQGPTAQIRGN
TRBJ2-4 TRBV9 ASSSPTGAKNIQY
TRBJ1-1 TRBV20-1 SVSPRDRGAF
TRBJ2-7 TRBV6-1 ASSESPAGSEQY
TRBJ2-5 TRBV4-1 ASSRDPSLEETQY
TRBJ1-4 TRBV10-3 AIRRQANEKLF
TRBJ1-2 TRBV5-5 ASRIQGAGGYT
TRBJ1-2 TRBV7-2 ASSSTGGVRKGYT
TRBJ1-3 TRBV12-3/TRBV12-4 ASSFAGFGNTIY
TRBJ1-1 TRBV12-3/TRBV12-4 ASSPGTAKMNTEAF
TRBJ2-1 TRBV7-2 ASSRRYRDLTYNEQF
TRBJ2-1 TRBV7-8 ASSLGGTGFYEQF
TRBJ2-7 TRBV7-2 ASSLGSSGGTYEQY
TRBJ2-7 TRBV11-2 ASSLAPENYEQY
TRBJ1-4 TRBV5-1 ASSLGQRLSRGLF
TRBJ1-1 TRBV5-6 ASGTGVRVEAF
TRBJ2-1 TRBV5-6 ASSFRALPLG
TRBJ2-2 TRBV28 ASSPRPDLTANTGELF
TRBJ1-2 TRBV7-6 ASSLEGGLNGYT
TRBJ2-3 TRBV20-1 SAVDGWSTDTQY
TRBJ2-1 TRBV11-2 ASSLEPIDEQF
TRBJ2-5 TRBV6-2/TRBV6-3 ASRRGRQETQY
TRBJ1-1 TRBV3-1 ASSQEVAFTEAF
TRBJ2-5 TRBV6-1 ASSEADEETQY
TRBJ2-3 TRBV12-3/TRBV12-4 ASTSWEGGRTDTQY
TRBJ2-3 TRBV20-1 SALIGGQGLDTQY
TRBJ2-2 TRBV7-3 ASSLVLGDTGELF
TRBJ1-1 TRBV25-1 ASSEPGPAGSAEAF
TRBJ1-2 TRBV11-2 ASSLEQAVANYGYT
TRBJ1-2 TRBV20-1 SASQGQPTNYGYT
TRBJ1-2 TRBV12-3/TRBV12-4 ASSRDRAGGYT
TRBJ2-7 TRBV11-2 ASSLGGYSAYEQY
TRBJ2-7 TRBV29-1 SVGQSSYEQY
TRBJ2-3 TRBV7-9 ASSLGRLAPDTQY
TRBJ1-4 TRBV12-3/TRBV12-4 ASSFLQGGADEKLF
TRBJ1-2 TRBV10-3 AISDGGRISYGYT
TRBJ2-3 TRBV21-1 ASMEGGDLCTDTQY
TRBJ1-6 TRBV6-2/TRBV6-3 ASSDHRANSPLH
TRBJ2-7 TRBV20-1 SARDSGTSGYEQY
TRBJ2-3 TRBV20-1 SASIGDTQY
TRBJ2-1 TRBV7-9 ASSLPRYNEQF
TRBJ2-7 TRBV15 ATSRDSITSGDSYEQY